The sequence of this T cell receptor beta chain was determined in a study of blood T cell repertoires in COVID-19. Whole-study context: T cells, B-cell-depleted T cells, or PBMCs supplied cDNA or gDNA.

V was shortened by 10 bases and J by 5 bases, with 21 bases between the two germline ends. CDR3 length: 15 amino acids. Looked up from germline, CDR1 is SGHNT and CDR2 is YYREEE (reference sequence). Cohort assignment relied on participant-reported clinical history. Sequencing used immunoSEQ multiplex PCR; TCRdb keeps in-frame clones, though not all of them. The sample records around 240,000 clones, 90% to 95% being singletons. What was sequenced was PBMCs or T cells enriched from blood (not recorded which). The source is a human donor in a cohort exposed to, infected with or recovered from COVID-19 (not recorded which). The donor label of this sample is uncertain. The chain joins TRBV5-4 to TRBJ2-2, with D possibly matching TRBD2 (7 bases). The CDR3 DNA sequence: TGTGCCTCCGGGGTCGGGGGGCGTTGGACCGGGGAGCTGTTTTTT. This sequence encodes CASGVGGRWTGELFF.